The 15 T cell receptor beta chains below all came from one sample that was sequenced in a study of blood T cell repertoires in COVID-19. Libraries were prepared by immunoSEQ multiplex PCR; TCRdb keeps only in-frame clonotypes and omits some of them. The sample shows some 300,000 clones, about 91% of them seen only once. Sequenced: peripheral blood. The receptors here all came from a woman under 40 who had recovered from COVID-19.

In DNA, the CDR3 is TGTGCCAGCAGCCCTCGCGGACTAGGCACCGGGGAGCTGTTTTTT. Its protein is CASSPRGLGTGELFF. J is TRBJ2-2 and V is TRBV11-3; 7 nucleotides match TRBD2. Unmatched junction bases numbered 7, after V lost 5 bases and J lost 4 bases. The CDR3 contains 15 residues. Germline V gene sequence: CDR1 SGHNT, CDR2 YENEEA.

The J gene is TRBJ2-3, the V gene TRBV24-1; 9 bases match TRBD2. There are 17 residues in the CDR3. Trimming took 5 bases from V and 1 from J; bases not matched to a gene: 9. Germline CDR1 reads KGHDR; CDR2 reads SFDVKD. CDR3: CATSALVAGGGTDTQYF. Written as DNA, the CDR3 is TGTGCCACCAGTGCCCTTGTGGCGGGGGGGGGCACAGATACGCAGTATTTT.

The rearrangement joins TRBV2 to TRBJ1-3, with 8 bases aligning to TRBD1. Unmatched junction bases numbered 9, after V lost 6 bases and J lost 2 bases. From germline, CDR1 is SNHLY and CDR2 FYNNEI. The CDR3 has 16 residues. For the CDR3, the DNA is TGTGCCAGCAGGCGCAGGGACAGGCAAGCTGGAAACACCATATATTTT. It encodes CASRRRDRQAGNTIYF.

The rearrangement links TRBV20-1 to TRBJ2-2; a possible D gene is TRBD2 (5 bases). CDR1 is DFQATT, CDR2 SNEGSKA, per germline (reference sequence). This CDR3 comprises 14 residues. V was pared by 3 bases and J by 5 bases, with 13 bases between. CDR3 in DNA: TGCAGTGCTAGTCCCCCGAGGAGGACCGGGGAGCTGTTTTTT. It encodes CSASPPRRTGELFF.

The chain has TRBV6-4 and TRBJ2-2; 7 bases align to TRBD1. CDR1 MRHNA and CDR2 SNTAGT come from the germline V gene. This CDR3 is 16 amino acids long. The trim removed 9 bases at V and 4 bases at J, leaving 14 bases unmatched. The CDR3 nucleotides read TGTGCCAGAATAAGGACAGGCAATCGGAGCACCGGGGAGCTGTTTTTT. It is translated as CARIRTGNRSTGELFF.

As for this clone: The identical CDR3 is also encoded by other nucleotide sequences in the sample. The rearrangement joins TRBV9 to TRBJ1-2, with a weak D call TRBD1 (5 bases). V was trimmed by 0 bases and J by 7 bases, leaving 7 bases between them. This CDR3 comprises 12 residues. From germline, CDR1 is SGDLS and CDR2 YYNGEE. The CDR3 loop is CASSVAGGGYTF. The CDR3, as DNA: TGTGCCAGCAGCGTAGCGGGGGGTGGCTACACCTTC.

This chain uses TRBV6-2 or TRBV6-3 with TRBJ1-1; 8 positions match TRBD1. Germline V gives CDR1 MNHEY, CDR2 SVGEGT. V gave up 6 bases and J gave up 7 bases; unmatched junction bases: 7. The CDR3 runs to 13 residues. CDR3 DNA: TGTGCCAGCAGCGACGAACAGGGGGGTGAAGCTTTCTTT. This gives the protein CASSDEQGGEAFF.

V gene TRBV12-3 or TRBV12-4 combines with J gene TRBJ2-3; D unresolved. The ends were cut back, 5 bases at V and 5 bases at J, with 5 bases in the middle. The CDR3 covers 11 residues. The CDR3 loop reads CASSSRDTQYF. Written as DNA, the CDR3 is TGTGCCAGCAGTAGTAGAGATACGCAGTATTTT.

The V and J genes are TRBV21-1 and TRBJ1-6; the tabulated D call, TRBD1, remains unverified against the DNA. TRBV21-1 is a pseudogene locus. This CDR3 contains 15 residues. DNA of the CDR3: TGTGCCAGCAATCAGGGTAGCTCCTATAATTCACCCCTCCACTTT. Protein: CASNQGSSYNSPLHF.

The chain employs TRBV13 and TRBJ1-1; unclear D gene. The CDR3 is made up of 12 amino acids. V lost 3 bases, J lost 5 bases, and 7 bases lay in between. Germline V gene sequence: CDR1 PRHDT, CDR2 FYEKMQ (reference sequence). The CDR3 DNA follows: TGTGCCAGCAGCTTCGGGAGTACTGAAGCTTTCTTT. This gives the protein CASSFGSTEAFF. Variable domain in full (rest from reference TRBV13 and TRBJ1-1): AAGVIQSPRHLIKEKRETATLKCYPIPRHDTVYWYQQGPGQDPQFLISFYEKMQSDKGSIPDRFSAQQFSDYHSELNMSSLELGDSALYFCASSFGSTEAFFGQGTRLTVV.

This rearrangement joins TRBV28 to TRBJ1-2, with 7 bases identical to TRBD1. Trimming removed 8 bases from V and 5 bases from J; junction bases left unmatched: 8. CDR1 and CDR2 (germline): MDHEN, SYDVKM. The CDR3 has 13 residues. For the CDR3, the DNA is TGTGCCAGCGGATGGGGACAGATATATGGCTACACCTTC. Translated, it gives CASGWGQIYGYTF.

The gene calls are TRBV4-3 and TRBJ1-3, with 8 bases identical to TRBD1. There are 15 residues in the CDR3. Germline V CDR1 and CDR2: LGHNA, YSLEER. V trimming: 4 bases; J trimming: 2 bases; junction bases outside the gene matches: 4. The CDR3 loop is CASSRQGTAGNTIYF. The CDR3 nucleotides are TGCGCCAGCAGCCGACAGGGGACGGCTGGAAACACCATATATTTT.

The V call is TRBV30, the J call TRBJ2-7; a possible D gene is TRBD1 (6 bases). Germline CDR1 is GTSNPN and CDR2 is SVGIG (reference sequence). The V end lost 0 bases, the J end lost 2 bases, and 11 bases lay between the germline ends. There are 14 residues in the CDR3. The CDR3 DNA reads TGTGCCTGGAGTGTACTCTGGGGGCCCTACGAGCAGTACTTC. Translation gives CAWSVLWGPYEQYF.

The chain couples TRBV11-2 to TRBJ1-1; D remains unclear. V was cut by 3 bases and J by 3 bases, with 8 bases left in between. Per the germline V gene, CDR1 is SGHAT and CDR2 is FQNNGV. The CDR3 runs to 13 residues. CDR3 nucleotides: TGTGCCAGCAGCTTCGGAGGACACACTGAAGCTTTCTTT. This codes for CASSFGGHTEAFF.

The rearrangement links TRBV28 to TRBJ1-5; perhaps TRBD1 as D (6 bases). V was cut by 3 bases and J by 9 bases, with 6 bases left in between. The CDR3 loop spans 11 amino acids. CDR1 MDHEN and CDR2 SYDVKM come from the germline V gene. The CDR3 sequence is CASSLTGPQHF. CDR3 nucleotide sequence: TGTGCCAGCAGTTTGACAGGGCCCCAGCATTTT.